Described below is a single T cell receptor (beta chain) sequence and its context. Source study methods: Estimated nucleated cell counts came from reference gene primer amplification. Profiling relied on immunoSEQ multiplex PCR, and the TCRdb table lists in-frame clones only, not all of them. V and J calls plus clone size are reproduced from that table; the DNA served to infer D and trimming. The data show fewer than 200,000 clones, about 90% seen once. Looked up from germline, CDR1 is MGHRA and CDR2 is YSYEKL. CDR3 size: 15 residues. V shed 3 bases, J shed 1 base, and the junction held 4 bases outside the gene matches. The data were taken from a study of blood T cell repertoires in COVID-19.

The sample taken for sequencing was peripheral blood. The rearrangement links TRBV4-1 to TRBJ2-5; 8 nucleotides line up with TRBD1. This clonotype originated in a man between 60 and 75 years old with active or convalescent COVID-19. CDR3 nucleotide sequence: TGCGCCAGCAGCCACCCGACAGGGGCCCAAGAGACCCAGTACTTC. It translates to CASSHPTGAQETQYF.